The sequence of this TCR beta chain was determined in a study of blood T cell repertoires in COVID-19. In the study overall: The United States, Italy and Spain provided the acute and convalescent COVID-19 samples.

Measured with immunoSEQ multiplex PCR; TCRdb has only the in-frame clones, and not every one. The sample contains about 130,000 clones, about four fifths of which appear only once. Germline V lookup: CDR1 SGHRS, CDR2 YFSETQ. Trimming removed 0 bases from V and 6 bases from J, with 6 bases in between. The CDR3 spans 13 residues. The J gene is TRBJ2-2, the V gene TRBV5-1; D call uncertain. This receptor was identified in a man aged 45-65 years who had recovered from COVID-19. The sequenced sample consisted of PBMCs or T cells enriched from blood (not recorded which). The CDR3 is CASSLVSSGELFF. The CDR3 nucleotides read TGCGCCAGCAGCTTGGTTAGCTCCGGGGAGCTGTTTTTT.